The subject of this entry is one T cell receptor beta chain. Data came from immunoSEQ multiplex PCR; TCRdb stores just in-frame clones and leaves some out. The top ten hold roughly 16% of the sample, which has some 44,000 clones, more than 75% seen once. This sample is drawn from a study of PD-L1 blockade in urothelial cancer. Specified time point: pretreatment peripheral blood. V was trimmed by 5 bases and J by 3 bases, leaving 17 bases between them. The length of the CDR3 is 16 residues. Germline lookup yields CDR1 SGHTA and CDR2 FQGNSA. Sequenced here: PBMCs, sampled around atezolizumab (anti-PD-L1) treatment. This receptor was obtained from a man in his sixties with urothelial cancer. The gene calls are TRBV7-2 and TRBJ1-5; D perhaps matches TRBD1 (5 bases). The CDR3 bases are TGTGCCAGCAGCCCGTATACCGGGGGATACAATCAGCCCCAGCATTTT. Its protein product is CASSPYTGGYNQPQHF. Filled out from reference TRBV7-2 and TRBJ1-5, the complete variable domain reads GAGVSQSPSNKVTEKGKDVELRCDPISGHTALYWYRQSLGQGLEFLIYFQGNSAPDKSGLPSDRFSAERTGGSVSTLTIQRTQQEDSAVYLCASSPYTGGYNQPQHFGDGTRLSIL.